This T cell receptor beta chain was captured in a study of blood T cell repertoires in COVID-19. Looking at the study overall: Some COVID-19 samples were acute and others convalescent; all came from the United States, Italy and Spain. T cells, B-cell-depleted T cells, or PBMCs supplied cDNA or gDNA.

As handled by the study authors: Nucleated cell counts were estimated from reference gene primer amplification. The repertoire was sequenced with immunoSEQ multiplex PCR; TCRdb's copy has only in-frame clones and lacks some. The V and J calls and clone size are taken from that table; D and trimming were inferred from the DNA. The sample lists roughly 42,000 clones, over 70% occurring once. The V gene lost 2 bases and the J gene lost 10 bases, with 18 bases spanning the gap. The length of the CDR3 is 16 residues. In germline, CDR1 is MNHEY, CDR2 SVGAGI. This TCR derives from a woman aged 80 or over with acute or convalescent COVID-19. The sequenced sample consisted of peripheral blood. The chain recombines TRBV6-5 with TRBJ1-6; D might be TRBD1 (5 bases). The CDR3 sequence is CASSYGYQGRSSPLHF. CDR3 nucleotides: TGTGCCAGCAGTTACGGATATCAGGGTCGAAGCTCACCCCTCCACTTT.